These T cell receptor beta chains were read from a single sample in a study of blood T cell repertoires in COVID-19. TCRdb's table, derived via immunoSEQ multiplex PCR, lists solely in-frame clones and lacks some. The sample shows 400,000 to 500,000 clones, 88% of them seen only once. Material for sequencing was PBMCs or T cells enriched from blood (not recorded which). These receptors all come from a woman aged 40 to 55 who had recovered from COVID-19. The CDR3 runs from the conserved cysteine through the conserved F or W. The order of the fields is clone size, J gene, CDR3 length, D gene, V gene, CDR3 DNA, CDR3 protein. A D gene is named only where the DNA matches it firmly. Clone size is shown for a subset of rows, as once, few, many or a class of expanded clone.

>-|TRBJ2-1|14|-|TRBV6-5
TGTGCCAGCAGTTACTCCGGAGAGAACGATGAGCAGTTCTTC
CASSYSGENDEQFF
>-|TRBJ1-6|13|TRBD1|TRBV9
TGTGCCAGCAGCGTAGTCGAGGGGGCAGCTCTCCACTTT
CASSVVEGAALHF
>-|TRBJ1-1|15|-|TRBV6-1
TGTGCCAGCAGTGAGTTTCAGTTGGGAGGGACTGAAGCTTTCTTT
CASSEFQLGGTEAFF
>-|TRBJ1-5|14|-|TRBV28
TGTGCCAGCGGGGAGAACTATAGCAATCAGCCCCAGCATTTT
CASGENYSNQPQHF
>once|TRBJ2-1|13|TRBD1|TRBV2
TGTGCCAGCAGGAGGACAGGGCATAATGAGCAGTTCTTC
CASRRTGHNEQFF
>-|TRBJ1-2|14|TRBD1|TRBV13
TGTGCCAGCAGTTTACAGACAGGGAACTATGGCTACACCTTC
CASSLQTGNYGYTF
>-|TRBJ1-3|16|TRBD1|TRBV9
TGTGCCAGCAGCGAGGGACAGGGGACTACTGGAAACACCATATATTTT
CASSEGQGTTGNTIYF
>-|TRBJ2-5|15|TRBD2|TRBV5-1
TGCGCCAGCAGCTTGGCTCTAGCGGGATTGGAGACCCAGTACTTC
CASSLALAGLETQYF
>-|TRBJ1-2|15|-|TRBV27
TGTGCCAGCAGTCCTTGGGGGGGGATTGGTTCTGGCTACACCTTC
CASSPWGGIGSGYTF
>-|TRBJ2-4|14|-|TRBV19
TGTGCCAGCATGGACTCTTTAGCCAAAAACATTCAGTACTTC
CASMDSLAKNIQYF
>-|TRBJ2-7|12|-|TRBV30
TGTGCCTGGAGTGTACTGAGCCGAGAGCAGTACTTC
CAWSVLSREQYF
>-|TRBJ1-2|13|-|TRBV5-6
TGTGCCAGCAGCTTGGCAGGACTTGGTGGCTACACCTTC
CASSLAGLGGYTF
>-|TRBJ2-2|16|TRBD2|TRBV27
TGTGCCAGCCGCCGGGGAGGGCCCGGGGGCACCGGGGAGCTGTTTTTT
CASRRGGPGGTGELFF
>-|TRBJ1-1|15|-|TRBV9
TGTGCCAGTTCAAGGCAGGGGCGAGGGAACACTGAAGCTTTCTTT
CASSRQGRGNTEAFF
>-|TRBJ2-5|13|-|TRBV7-9
TGTGCCAGCAGCTTAACCGTCGGTTGGACCCAGTACTTC
CASSLTVGWTQYF
>-|TRBJ2-1|13|-|TRBV5-1
TGCGCCAGCAGCTTTGACACTTACAATGAGCAGTTCTTC
CASSFDTYNEQFF
>-|TRBJ2-1|13|TRBD2|TRBV10-2
TGCGCCAGCGCCCGGGGGGGGGCGCTTGAGCAGTTCTTC
CASARGGALEQFF
>-|TRBJ2-1|19|TRBD2|TRBV7-9
TGTGCCAGCAGCTTAGGACTTCGGACTAGCGTAGGGCGTCGGAATGAGCAGTTCTTC
CASSLGLRTSVGRRNEQFF
>-|TRBJ2-3|15|-|TRBV6-5
TGTGCCATCAAGACTAGACTCCCTGTGGATGGGCCGCAGTATTTT
CAIKTRLPVDGPQYF
>-|TRBJ1-2|12|-|TRBV5-4
TGTGCCAGCAGCTTGGGGGGGGATGGCTACACCTTC
CASSLGGDGYTF
>-|TRBJ1-1|14|-|TRBV23-1
TGCGCCAGCAGTCAAGGGGAGGGGGAAACTGAAGCTTTCTTT
CASSQGEGETEAFF
>-|TRBJ1-1|14|-|TRBV5-1
TGCGCCAGCAGCTTGGGTCAGGGCTTCACTGAAGCTTTCTTT
CASSLGQGFTEAFF
>-|TRBJ2-3|16|TRBD1|TRBV4-1
TGCGCCAGCAGCCAAAGCACGGACAGGGGGTTAGGTACGCAGTATTTT
CASSQSTDRGLGTQYF
>-|TRBJ2-7|15|-|TRBV4-1
TGCGCCAGCAGCCAAGCAGCAGGCTCCCTCTACGAGCAGTACTTC
CASSQAAGSLYEQYF
>-|TRBJ2-1|15|TRBD2|TRBV18
TGTGCCAGCTCACTACTAGCGGGAACTTTCTATGAGCAGTTCTTC
CASSLLAGTFYEQFF
>-|TRBJ1-3|14|-|TRBV9
TGTGCCAGCAGCGTAGATAGCTCTGGAAACACCATATATTTT
CASSVDSSGNTIYF
>-|TRBJ1-4|16|TRBD1|TRBV19
TGTGCCAGTAGTATCGAGACAGGGTGGTCGGATGAAAAACTGTTTTTT
CASSIETGWSDEKLFF